This TCR beta chain is from a study of blood T cells in healthy people across ages. On this clonotype: The target antigen is unknown.

CDR1 is SEHNR and CDR2 is FQNEAQ in the germline V gene (reference sequence). The CDR3 is 13 residues long. With 3 bases removed from V and 5 bases from J, the gap between germline ends came to 10 bases. Then a second PCR, running roughly 7 to 11 cycles, was carried out with a sample-barcoded 5' primer and a J-beta primer mix. Each CDR3 protein is one row after TCRdb ran MiXCR on the 5' RACE reads. The repertoire holds 1.5 million to 2 million distinct CDR3 sequences, with roughly two fifths as singletons. Study-level findings and limits: There was a strong correlation between TCR beta diversity and naive T cell percentage. Naive CD4+ cell counts and diversity both ran higher in long-lived than in aged donors.

Sequencing was done on a sample of blood. The receptor's source is a human donor in good health. This chain connects TRBV7-9 to TRBJ2-5; perhaps TRBD2 as D (5 bases). CDR3 in amino acids: CASSFPRGETQYF. As DNA, the CDR3 is TGTGCCAGCAGCTTTCCCCGAGGGGAGACCCAGTACTTC.